Included here is one T cell receptor (beta chain) sequence, with context. Its antigen is not identified. The sample originates from a study of cytomegalovirus exposure and HLA in healthy donors. Study-wide findings and caveats: Certain sequence variants were highly shared and formed a cluster, and this cluster was likely a sequencing artifact. As a later analysis revealed, the rate of TCR association differed by HLA locus, with DRB1 most and HLA-C fewest. Later work associated roughly 17,000 TCR beta sequences with HLA alleles at 0.05 false discovery rate. In a later analysis, donors in an Asian-associated ancestry cluster reportedly had fewer N-insertions in productive TCRs than the cohort mean.

V dropped 2 bases and J dropped 8; count of bases not matched to a gene: 5. The CDR3 length is 15 residues. CDR1 and CDR2 from the germline V gene are SGHTS and YDEGEE. It was with 60 Vbeta and 13 Jbeta primers that the PCR ran. Here immunoSEQ multiplex PCR was the method, and the copy in TCRdb shows in-frame clones only, minus some. The sample holds 150,000 to 250,000 clones, less than 85% seen once. This receptor was obtained from a girl aged 5-17 years in good health and CMV-seropositive. The chain couples TRBV5-8 to TRBJ1-6, with 9 bases lining up with TRBD1. Specimen: PBMCs. CDR3 bases: TGTGCCAGCAGCTTTGGGGACAGGGAGTATTCACCCCTCCACTTT. Translating gives CASSFGDREYSPLHF.